These 12 T cell receptor beta chains were sequenced from one sample in a study of cytomegalovirus exposure and HLA in healthy donors (dated by TCRdb to about 2017). Preparation of the library involved the immunoSEQ multiplex PCR assay. The multiplex PCR relied on a mix of 60 forward primers for TCR Vbeta segments and 13 reverse primers for TCR Jbeta segments. The table comes from immuneACCESS by way of TCRdb, which keeps in-frame sequences with V and J called. Part of the clones is missing from these tables; in studies checked, under half for an unresolved V gene and the rest for unknown reasons. Across this sample there are nearly 200,000 clones, with 75% to 85% seen only once. Approximately 0.39% of the sample is taken by the ten largest. The sample taken for sequencing was PBMCs. Every receptor here comes from a male donor in good health and CMV-seropositive.

This clone has just one count. The rearrangement joins TRBV7-2 to TRBJ2-7, with 7 nucleotides matching TRBD2. The CDR3 covers 17 residues. V shed 4 bases, J shed 0 bases, and the junction held 12 bases outside the gene matches. Germline V gene lookup returns CDR1 SGHTA and CDR2 FQGNSA. The CDR3 sequence is CASSSNRLGTISYEQYF. The CDR3 DNA sequence: TGTGCCAGCAGCTCCAATCGGTTGGGGACTATCTCCTACGAGCAGTACTTC. Drawing the rest from reference TRBV7-2 and TRBJ2-7, the complete variable domain is GAGVSQSPSNKVTEKGKDVELRCDPISGHTALYWYRQSLGQGLEFLIYFQGNSAPDKSGLPSDRFSAERTGGSVSTLTIQRTQQEDSAVYLCASSSNRLGTISYEQYFGPGTRLTVT.

Written as DNA, the CDR3 is TGTGCCAGCTCCCTCTTAGCGGGGGTACACAATGAGCAGTTCTTC. This codes for CASSLLAGVHNEQFF. The V gene is TRBV18, the J gene TRBJ2-1; the match to TRBD2 covers 9 bases. CDR3 length: 15 amino acids. V lost 6 bases and J lost 5; bases outside the gene matches: 8. The germline gives CDR1 KGHSH, CDR2 LQKENI.

The rearrangement uses TRBV18 and TRBJ1-1; 7 bases are a match to TRBD1. This CDR3 contains 17 residues. Germline-derived CDR1 and CDR2 are KGHSH and LQKENI. V was clipped by 0 bases and J by 0 bases; unmatched bases: 7. CDR3 nucleotides: TGTGCCAGCTCACCACCCCGGACAGGAGTCTTGAACACTGAAGCTTTCTTT. Residues: CASSPPRTGVLNTEAFF.

The chain couples TRBV10-1 to TRBJ1-1; 8 positions agree with TRBD1. V lost 7 bases to trimming and J lost 1 base; unmatched junction nucleotides: 8. The germline gives CDR1 WNHNN, CDR2 SYGVQD (reference sequence). The CDR3 is 15 amino acids. CDR3 amino acids: CASKRTGCPNTEAFF. CDR3 coding DNA: TGCGCCAGCAAACGGACAGGGTGCCCGAACACTGAAGCTTTCTTT.

The chain recombines TRBV5-1 with TRBJ2-5, with 11 bases lining up with TRBD1. The V gene's germline CDR1 is SGHRS and CDR2 YFSETQ. V was clipped by 7 bases and J by 2 bases; unmatched bases: 1. The CDR3 is 13 amino acids. CDR3 amino acids: CASWDRGQETQYF. In DNA form, the CDR3 reads TGCGCCAGCTGGGACAGGGGGCAAGAGACCCAGTACTTC.

The chain recombines TRBV6-5 with TRBJ2-7; 7 nucleotides line up with TRBD1. The CDR3 is 14 amino acids. The junction had 3 bases not matched to a gene; V was cut back by 0 bases and J by 4 bases. Germline CDR1 and CDR2: MNHEY and SVGAGI. In nucleotides, the CDR3 is TGTGCCAGCAGTTACTCCACAGGGGAGTACGAGCAGTACTTC. Translating it yields CASSYSTGEYEQYF.

This chain links TRBV25-1 with TRBJ1-5; tentatively, D is TRBD1 (5 bases). V lost 3 bases, J lost 0 bases, and 9 bases lay in between. In germline, CDR1 is MGHDK, CDR2 SYGVNS. This CDR3 region has 15 residues. The CDR3 sequence is CASSEGLYSNQPQHF. In DNA form, the CDR3 reads TGTGCCAGCAGTGAGGGACTATATAGCAATCAGCCCCAGCATTTT.

The table lists this clone with a count of one. The gene calls are TRBV5-6 and TRBJ2-7; the D is unclear. Trimming removed 4 bases from V and 3 bases from J, with 23 bases in between. The CDR3 has 17 amino acids. The germline V gene has CDR1 SGHDT and CDR2 YYEEEE. The DNA of the CDR3 is TGTGCCAGCAGCCCCTCGTCCTATATCCGATTACTCTACGAGCAGTACTTC. Amino acid sequence: CASSPSSYIRLLYEQYF.

The CDR3 protein is CASSQAFSNEQFF. The CDR3 coding sequence is TGCGCCAGCAGCCAAGCGTTTAGCAATGAGCAGTTCTTC. V usage is TRBV4-1 and J usage is TRBJ2-1, with D hard to call. V was cut by 1 base and J by 6 bases, with 7 bases left in between. CDR1 is MGHRA and CDR2 is YSYEKL in the germline V gene. This CDR3 region has 13 residues.

This chain links TRBV25-1 with TRBJ1-4; tentative D call: TRBD1 (5 bases). Trimming left V 6 bases short and J 8 bases short, with 19 bases between. This CDR3 contains 15 residues. Germline values: CDR1 MGHDK, CDR2 SYGVNS. The CDR3 DNA sequence: TGTGCCAGCAGGAACCGGGGGGAAGGAGAAGAAAAACTGTTTTTT. It translates to CASRNRGEGEEKLFF.

The chain links TRBV9 to TRBJ1-5; D uncertain. The CDR3 runs to 14 residues. With 0 bases removed from V and 4 bases from J, the gap between germline ends came to 8 bases. Germline V gives CDR1 SGDLS, CDR2 YYNGEE. The CDR3 reads CASSVAGINQPQHF. In DNA, the CDR3 is TGTGCCAGCAGCGTAGCGGGAATTAATCAGCCCCAGCATTTT.

The chain carries TRBV4-1 and TRBJ1-5; 9 positions agree with TRBD1. The CDR3 consists of 14 residues. The germline V gene has CDR1 MGHRA and CDR2 YSYEKL. Trimming cost V 1 base and J 6 bases; bases outside gene matches: 1. The chain's CDR3 is CASSQGDRVQPQHF. The CDR3 DNA reads as TGCGCCAGCAGCCAAGGGGACAGGGTTCAGCCCCAGCATTTT.